The T cell receptor beta chain described here comes from a study of beta chain features in type 1 diabetes. Whole-study findings and limits: VDJ junctions sequenced from type 1 diabetes patients showed fewer insertions and more deletions. In cDNA sequencing, cells with high TCR expression could be over-represented. Shorter TCRB CDR3s, moderately but significantly so, were found in Type 1 diabetes patients in all four CD4+ subsets.

With 3 bases clipped from V and 7 bases from J, the junction kept 2 bases outside the gene matches. The CDR3 loop spans 13 amino acids. Germline V gene lookup returns CDR1 GTSNPN and CDR2 SVGIG (reference sequence). The sequenced template was cDNA made from the entire isolated RNA. Some clones are missing from TCRdb's copy, which holds only in-frame ones; the method was immunoSEQ multiplex PCR. The table has 620,000 or so clones, 15% seen once; the top ten hold under 0.095%. This clone was seen only a few times. The antigen is undetermined. Central memory, naive, regulatory and stem cell-like memory CD4+ cells were sorted by CD45RO/CCR7/CD25/CD127/CD95/CD27.

The origin of this receptor is a man between 18 and 35 years old in good health. The chain joins TRBV30 to TRBJ2-3; the match to TRBD2 covers 12 bases. Sequenced material: naive CD4+ T cells from blood. The CDR3 is CAWRLAGGYTQYF. For the CDR3, the DNA is TGTGCCTGGAGACTAGCGGGGGGATATACGCAGTATTTT.